One and the same sample provided the 13 T cell receptor beta chains below, sequenced in a study of T-cell memory formation after mild COVID-19. Each CDR3 protein gets one entry after TCRdb re-called the 5' RACE reads with MiXCR. This sample has 200,000 to 250,000 distinct CDR3 sequences, with roughly 10% found just once. Sequenced sample: PBMCs or a T cell subset sorted from them (not recorded which). These receptors all come from a man in his late teens or twenties who had mild COVID-19 (a few samples of this study predate the infection). Cell type and time point are not known.

This clonotype was detected many times. The V and J genes are TRBV7-2 and TRBJ1-1; D is possibly TRBD1 (5 bases). CDR3 length: 14 amino acids. Germline V gives CDR1 SGHTA, CDR2 FQGNSA. Deletions cut 5 bases from V and 1 base from J, with 11 bases between. The CDR3 sequence: CASSAGPPNTEAFF. As DNA, the CDR3 is TGTGCCAGCAGCGCGGGACCCCCGAACACTGAAGCTTTCTTT.

V gene TRBV11-2 combines with J gene TRBJ2-1; D uncertain. The CDR3 has 13 amino acids. Trimming took 1 base from V and 7 from J, leaving 8 bases between them. The germline gives CDR1 SGHAT, CDR2 FQNNGV. This chain's CDR3 is CASSLGYRNEQFF. For the CDR3, the DNA is TGTGCCAGCAGCTTAGGGTACAGAAATGAGCAGTTCTTC.

This clonotype was counted a few times. This chain joins TRBV20-1 and TRBJ2-7, with D possibly TRBD2 on 6 matching bases. V lost 5 bases and J 2 bases, leaving 16 bases between the germline ends. Germline CDR1 reads DFQATT; CDR2 reads SNEGSKA (reference sequence). CDR3 length: 14 residues. The CDR3 loop is CSALRDPGAYEQYV. The CDR3, as DNA: TGCAGTGCTCTCCGGGATCCGGGGGCCTACGAGCAGTACGTC.

V usage is TRBV7-2 and J usage is TRBJ2-5; D gene ambiguous. This CDR3 is built from 14 residues. V was clipped by 2 bases and J by 1 base, with 8 bases between them. Germline V gene sequence: CDR1 SGHTA, CDR2 FQGNSA. CDR3 sequence: CASSLFLVQETQYF. In DNA, the CDR3 is TGTGCCAGCAGCTTATTTCTGGTCCAAGAGACCCAGTACTTC.

This clonotype was counted a few times. The chain links TRBV6-2 or TRBV6-3 to TRBJ2-5; tentative D call: TRBD2 (6 bases). The CDR3 covers 15 residues. Deletions cut 3 bases from V and 5 bases from J, with 16 bases between. Germline CDR1 is MNHEY and CDR2 is SVGEGT. The CDR3 DNA follows: TGTGCCAGCAGTTATGCGGGACGGCCTCGGGAGACCCAGTACTTC. Its protein is CASSYAGRPRETQYF.

This CDR3 is CASSTSAGDTEAFF. CDR3 sequence (DNA): TGTGCCAGCAGCACGAGTGCAGGGGACACTGAAGCTTTCTTT. This sequence joins TRBV7-2 and TRBJ1-1; D perhaps matches TRBD1 (6 bases). The germline V and J ends were trimmed by 5 bases and 3 bases, with 13 bases remaining between them. Germline CDR1 and CDR2: SGHTA and FQGNSA. CDR3 length: 14 residues. Complete variable domain (other parts from reference TRBV7-2 and TRBJ1-1): GAGVSQSPSNKVTEKGKDVELRCDPISGHTALYWYRQSLGQGLEFLIYFQGNSAPDKSGLPSDRFSAERTGGSVSTLTIQRTQQEDSAVYLCASSTSAGDTEAFFGQGTRLTVV.

This clonotype was found many times. The genes are TRBV12-3 or TRBV12-4 and TRBJ2-2; a possible D gene is TRBD2 (6 bases). The CDR3 contains 16 residues. Trimming removed 8 bases from V and 0 bases from J, with 16 bases in between. DNA of the CDR3: TGTGCCAGCCGAAGGGGAAGACTAGCGAACACCGGGGAGCTGTTTTTT. Translation: CASRRGRLANTGELFF.

This clonotype was counted many times. V gene TRBV7-3 combines with J gene TRBJ2-3, with a weak D call TRBD1 (5 bases). This CDR3 has 14 residues. V gave up 5 bases and J gave up 0 bases, with 9 bases separating them. Germline CDR1 SGHTA, CDR2 FQGTGA. The CDR3, as DNA: TGTGCCAGCAGCCAGGGAACCAGCACAGATACGCAGTATTTT. Translating it yields CASSQGTSTDTQYF.

This clonotype was observed a handful of times. The genes are TRBV5-1 and TRBJ1-2; D may be TRBD1 (5 bases). The germline gives CDR1 SGHRS, CDR2 YFSETQ. Trimming took off 4 bases at V and 3 bases at J, with 19 bases between the two ends. The CDR3 length is 16 residues. The CDR3 sequence is CASSLFGGDLDYGYTF. The CDR3 DNA reads as TGCGCCAGCAGCCTGTTCGGGGGGGATCTAGACTATGGCTACACCTTC. The full variable domain, in which reference TRBV5-1 and TRBJ1-2 provide the parts outside the CDR3, is KAGVTQTPRYLIKTRGQQVTLSCSPISGHRSVSWYQQTPGQGLQFLFEYFSETQRNKGNFPGRFSGRQFSNSRSEMNVSTLELGDSALYLCASSLFGGDLDYGYTFGSGTRLTVV.

This chain uses TRBV19 with TRBJ2-7; tentatively, D is TRBD2 (5 bases). Trimming pared 3 bases from V and 0 bases from J, leaving 9 bases between. The germline gives CDR1 LNHDA, CDR2 SQIVND (reference sequence). The CDR3 has 14 amino acids. This chain's CDR3 is CASSMGGYSYEQYF. The CDR3 region has the DNA TGTGCCAGTAGTATGGGCGGGTACTCCTACGAGCAGTACTTC.

The chain has TRBV7-8 and TRBJ2-6; 8 nucleotides agree with TRBD2. Germline assignment: CDR1 SGHVS and CDR2 FQNEAQ. The CDR3 contains 18 residues. V was clipped by 1 base and J by 0 bases; unmatched bases: 5. The CDR3: CASSLVAGPISGANVLTF. The CDR3 DNA reads as TGTGCCAGCAGCTTAGTAGCGGGGCCTATCTCTGGGGCCAACGTCCTGACTTTC.

The V gene is TRBV9, the J gene TRBJ2-1; D is possibly TRBD1 (6 bases). V dropped 0 bases and J dropped 10 bases, with 26 bases sitting between them. The length of the CDR3 is 18 residues. Per germline, CDR1 SGDLS and CDR2 YYNGEE. The CDR3 nucleotides read TGTGCCAGCAGCGTAGAGATCACGGGGCTAGATGTGAGGGGGGAGCAGTTCTTC. It is translated as CASSVEITGLDVRGEQFF.

This clonotype was seen a handful of times. The chain is built from TRBV7-2 and TRBJ1-2; no reliable D call. Between the trimmed V and J ends, which lost 4 bases and 2 bases, there was a span of 8 bases. Germline loops: CDR1 SGHTA, CDR2 FQGNSA. The CDR3 has 13 residues. The CDR3 here is CASSSQPNYGYTF. The CDR3 DNA is TGTGCCAGCAGCTCCCAACCCAACTATGGCTACACCTTC.